Below, one T cell receptor (beta chain) is given with its context. The antigen is undetermined. This sample was taken from a study of OX40 agonist ivuxolimab in advanced cancers. Sampling times: baseline, cycle 4 day 1, cycle 7 day 1. Method: immunoSEQ multiplex PCR; TCRdb's copy keeps in-frame clones and lacks some. The sample records 90,000 to 100,000 clones, 88% being singletons. V lost 4 bases and J lost 4, with 13 bases in between. Germline CDR1 is LNHDA and CDR2 is SQIVND (reference sequence). The CDR3 totals 14 residues. General study findings and limits: Normalized expansion of T-cell clones was also low for some nonresponders.

The sample here was CD4+ or CD8+ T cells sorted from blood, taken in a trial of the OX40 agonist ivuxolimab. This rearrangement joins TRBV19 to TRBJ1-1, with D perhaps matching TRBD1 (5 bases). The source is an adult with an advanced solid tumor such as melanoma, head and neck, liver or kidney cancer. CDR3: CASSSSLQGTEAFF. The CDR3, as DNA: TGTGCCAGTAGTAGTTCCCTCCAGGGCACTGAAGCTTTCTTT.